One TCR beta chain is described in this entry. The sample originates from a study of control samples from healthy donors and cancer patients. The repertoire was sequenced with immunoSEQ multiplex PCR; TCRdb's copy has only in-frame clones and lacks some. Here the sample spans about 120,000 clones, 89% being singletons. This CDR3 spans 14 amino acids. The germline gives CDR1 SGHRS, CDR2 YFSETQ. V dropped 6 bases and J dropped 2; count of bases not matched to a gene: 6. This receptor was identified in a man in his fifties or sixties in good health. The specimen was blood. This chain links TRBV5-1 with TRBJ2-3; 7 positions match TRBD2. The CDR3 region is CASKSGEATDTQYF. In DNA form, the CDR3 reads TGCGCCAGCAAAAGCGGGGAGGCCACAGATACGCAGTATTTT.